These 20 T cell receptor beta chains were sequenced from one sample in a study of response to subunit inactivated influenza vaccine. MiXCR, run by TCRdb on the RT-PCR reads, gives a single entry per CDR3 protein. The table has around 200,000 distinct CDR3 sequences, under 15% seen once. The sample here was CD8+ T cells sorted from PBMCs, taken 5 to 6 days after vaccination. The source is a man aged 45 to 65 who received an inactivated influenza vaccine.

The chain is built from TRBV5-6 and TRBJ2-2; D is perhaps TRBD1 or TRBD2 (5 bases each). The CDR3 has 15 residues. V was cut by 5 bases and J by 0 bases, with 11 bases left in between. Germline V lookup: CDR1 SGHDT, CDR2 YYEEEE. The CDR3 bases are TGTGCCAGCAGATGGGGACCGGCGAACACCGGGGAGCTGTTTTTT. Residues: CASRWGPANTGELFF.

The chain links TRBV4-3 to TRBJ2-3; possibly TRBD2 for D (5 bases). Trimming shortened V by 3 bases and J by 4 bases, and 17 bases separated the two germline ends. Germline assignment: CDR1 LGHNA and CDR2 YSLEER. The CDR3 is 16 residues long. This chain's CDR3 is CASSHGFLGVSDTQYF. The CDR3 nucleotides read TGCGCCAGCAGCCACGGGTTTTTGGGAGTTTCAGATACGCAGTATTTT.

The chain combines TRBV7-9 with TRBJ2-3; D may be TRBD1 (5 bases). The CDR3 covers 14 residues. Per the germline V gene, CDR1 is SEHNR and CDR2 is FQNEAQ (reference sequence). Trimming left V 5 bases short and J 11 bases short, with 20 bases between. Here the CDR3 DNA reads TGTGCCAGCAGCGGTGACGCGGCCCAAGGGGTGCAGTATTTT. It is translated as CASSGDAAQGVQYF.

This clonotype was seen at least ten times. The V gene is TRBV4-3, the J gene TRBJ2-1, with TRBD2 as a possible D gene (6 bases). Trimming took off 4 bases at V and 4 bases at J, with 14 bases between the two ends. The germline gives CDR1 LGHNA, CDR2 YSLEER. CDR3 length: 15 amino acids. CDR3 coding DNA: TGCGCCAGCAGCCCGGGGGTGTTTTCTTACAATGAGCAGTTCTTC. Translating it yields CASSPGVFSYNEQFF.

The sample holds many counts of this clonotype. The chain is built from TRBV20-1 and TRBJ2-7, with D tentatively TRBD2 (5 bases). This CDR3 is 13 amino acids long. Germline CDR1 is DFQATT and CDR2 is SNEGSKA (reference sequence). V dropped 6 bases and J dropped 3 bases, with 15 bases sitting between them. As DNA, the CDR3 is TGCAGTGCCGAAAGTGGGAGAGACTACGAGCAGTACTTC. Protein sequence: CSAESGRDYEQYF.

This clonotype has more than one count but fewer than ten. This rearrangement joins TRBV21-1 to TRBJ1-5; TRBD1 is the table's D call, not checked against the DNA. TRBV21-1 is described as a pseudogene. CDR3 length: 15 amino acids. The CDR3 DNA reads as TGTGCCAGCAGCACCCCCGGGGCAGAAGATCAGCCCCAGCATTTT. Amino acid sequence: CASSTPGAEDQPQHF.

This clonotype was seen once. The chain employs TRBV20-1 and TRBJ2-5; TRBD2 aligns across 11 bases. CDR3 length equals 17 residues. J lost 5 bases, V lost 3 bases, and 14 bases had no gene match. Germline CDR1 reads DFQATT; CDR2 reads SNEGSKA (reference sequence). The CDR3 region has the DNA TGCAGTGCTAGCAGTTGGGTACTAGCGGGAGTAAGTGAGACCCAGTACTTC. Protein: CSASSWVLAGVSETQYF.

V usage is TRBV6-5 and J usage is TRBJ2-7; 7 bases align to TRBD1. J lost 7 bases, V lost 0 bases, and 9 bases had no gene match. The germline gives CDR1 MNHEY, CDR2 SVGAGI. The CDR3 is 15 amino acids. The DNA of the CDR3 is TGTGCCAGCAGTTACTCAATAGGGACAGCCCGAGAGCAGTACTTC. Its protein is CASSYSIGTAREQYF.

CDR3 region: CAISPWDDAGYEQYF. The CDR3, as DNA: TGTGCCATCAGTCCCTGGGACGACGCTGGCTACGAGCAGTACTTC. The chain links TRBV10-3 to TRBJ2-7; D is tentatively TRBD1 or TRBD2 (5 bases each). The CDR3 contains 15 residues. Germline V gene data show CDR1 as ENHRY and CDR2 as SYGVKD. V lost 5 bases, J lost 3 bases, and 17 bases lay in between.

The chain couples TRBV9 to TRBJ2-1; weak D call: TRBD2 (7 bases). Germline CDR1 SGDLS, CDR2 YYNGEE. This CDR3 contains 16 residues. V lost 0 bases to trimming and J lost 9 bases, with 19 bases between them. CDR3 sequence: CASSVDAGWGGTEQFF. In DNA form, the CDR3 reads TGTGCCAGCAGCGTAGATGCAGGTTGGGGGGGCACTGAGCAGTTCTTC.

This clonotype was seen only a few times. The V and J genes are TRBV7-8 and TRBJ2-7; D gene uncertain. Deletions cut 1 base from V and 5 bases from J, with 21 bases between. The CDR3 has 17 residues. Germline V gene data show CDR1 as SGHVS and CDR2 as FQNEAQ. The CDR3 is CASSLEGTGRTYHEQYF. CDR3 coding DNA: TGTGCCAGCAGCTTAGAAGGCACCGGCCGGACGTACCACGAGCAGTACTTC.

This CDR3 reads CASDQVGQQTQETQYF. The CDR3 DNA is TGTGCCAGCGACCAAGTCGGGCAGCAGACCCAAGAGACCCAGTACTTC. The rearrangement links TRBV7-9 to TRBJ2-5; D is undetermined. The CDR3 has 16 amino acids. V lost 8 bases, J lost 1 base, and 20 bases lay in between. From germline, CDR1 is SEHNR and CDR2 FQNEAQ (reference sequence).

The gene calls are TRBV4-1 and TRBJ2-6, with no clear D. Trimming removed 6 bases at V and 2 bases at J, with 17 bases between. The germline CDR1 and CDR2 sequences are MGHRA and YSYEKL. CDR3 length: 17 residues. CDR3 loop: CASSPILNNAGANVLTF. Written as DNA, the CDR3 is TGCGCCAGCAGTCCGATATTAAACAATGCTGGGGCCAACGTCCTGACTTTC.

The sample holds many counts of this clonotype. The rearrangement joins TRBV12-3 or TRBV12-4 to TRBJ1-2; possible D gene TRBD1, 5 bases. The CDR3 length is 16 residues. V lost 6 bases, J lost 5 bases, and 22 bases lay in between. CDR3 residues: CASSPYTGLPGYGYTF. The CDR3 DNA sequence: TGTGCCAGCAGCCCCTACACAGGCCTCCCTGGGTATGGCTACACCTTC.

This clonotype was picked up many times. This chain joins TRBV24-1 and TRBJ2-5; D is uncertain. The CDR3 consists of 12 residues. CDR1 and CDR2 from the germline V gene are KGHDR and SFDVKD. V was cut by 0 bases and J by 14 bases, with 12 bases left in between. The CDR3 is CATSDLGQEFYF. The DNA of the CDR3 is TGTGCCACCAGTGATTTGGGGCAGGAGTTCTACTTC.

This sequence joins TRBV27 and TRBJ2-7; no definite D call. V was trimmed by 6 bases and J by 5 bases, leaving 17 bases between them. The CDR3 is 14 amino acids. CDR1 MNHEY and CDR2 SMNVEV come from the germline V gene (reference sequence). CDR3 DNA: TGTGCCAGCAGACGGTGGGCGGATGTGAACGAGCAGTACTTC. It encodes CASRRWADVNEQYF.

This clonotype was counted a few times. The chain recombines TRBV28 with TRBJ2-1, with TRBD2 matching 7 bases. V dropped 4 bases and J dropped 7; count of bases not matched to a gene: 16. The length of the CDR3 is 17 residues. Looked up from germline, CDR1 is MDHEN and CDR2 is SYDVKM. This CDR3 is CASSSVGLGDRGNEQFF. The CDR3 DNA sequence: TGTGCCAGCAGTTCAGTAGGACTAGGGGATCGTGGGAATGAGCAGTTCTTC.

The genes are TRBV5-1 and TRBJ2-5; TRBD2 aligns across 10 bases. This CDR3 has 16 amino acids. The J segment lost 5 bases and the V segment lost 4 bases, leaving 11 bases of the junction unmatched. The germline gives CDR1 SGHRS, CDR2 YFSETQ. The CDR3 DNA is TGCGCCAGCAGCCCCTTAAGCGGGGGGGCTTTGGAGACCCAGTACTTC. Its translation: CASSPLSGGALETQYF.

This clonotype came up a few times. The V gene is TRBV5-6, the J gene TRBJ2-6; D gene ambiguous. Trimming stripped 4 bases from V and 4 bases from J, with 12 bases between. From germline, CDR1 is SGHDT and CDR2 YYEEEE. The CDR3 contains 15 residues. CDR3 region: CASSRETAGANVLTF. CDR3 DNA: TGTGCCAGCAGCCGTGAGACGGCCGGGGCCAACGTCCTGACTTTC.

There are a few counts of this clonotype. The chain combines TRBV6-5 with TRBJ2-1, with TRBD2 as a possible D gene (5 bases). Deletions cut 2 bases from V and 4 bases from J, with 12 bases between. Germline lookup yields CDR1 MNHEY and CDR2 SVGAGI. The CDR3 spans 15 residues. This CDR3 is CASSYLGLWYNEQFF. CDR3 bases: TGTGCCAGCAGTTACCTTGGACTGTGGTACAATGAGCAGTTCTTC.